One TCR beta chain is described in this entry. What it binds is not known. CDR1 is SQVTM and CDR2 is ANQGSEA in the germline V gene. The V gene lost 6 bases and the J gene lost 1 base, with 16 bases spanning the gap. The CDR3 totals 15 residues. The source of the sample is a study of OX40 agonist ivuxolimab in advanced cancers. About the research overall: A mean age of about 56 years, range roughly 23 to 85, was recorded, and roughly 80% were male. Earlier treatment with anti-PD-1, anti-PD-L1 or anti-CTLA-4 was permitted, and 35% to 45% had received some. Notes on the study in general: People who partly responded at 0.1-3.0 mg/kg had some of the least clonal expansion seen. In CD8+ T cells, expanded clones were on average more numerous than in CD4+.

Profiled with immunoSEQ multiplex PCR; TCRdb holds only in-frame clones, not every one. The sample lists roughly 41,000 clones; 78% were seen once. The chain employs TRBV29-1 and TRBJ2-1, with D possibly matching TRBD1 (5 bases). This clonotype originated in an adult with an advanced solid tumor such as melanoma, head and neck, liver or kidney cancer. The sample consisted of CD4+ or CD8+ T cells sorted from blood, taken in a trial of the OX40 agonist ivuxolimab. The CDR3 region is CSVWGRNSSYNEQFF. The CDR3 DNA sequence: TGCAGCGTGTGGGGCAGGAACTCTTCCTACAATGAGCAGTTCTTC.